The rows below give T cell receptor beta chains drawn from one sample of a study of cytomegalovirus exposure and HLA in healthy donors. Method: immunoSEQ multiplex PCR; TCRdb's copy keeps in-frame clones and lacks some. The table has some 130,000 clones, 60% to 85% seen once. The sequencing input was PBMCs. These receptors all come from a female donor in good health and CMV-seropositive. The CDR3 runs from the conserved cysteine through the conserved F or W. Each record gives: D gene, V gene, CDR3 length, J gene, clone size, CDR3 protein, CDR3 DNA. The D gene is left open where the match is weak. The size field is filled for only some rows; it gives once, few, many or a size class.

TRBD2	TRBV5-1	16	TRBJ2-1	-	CATSVASGGNYNEQFF	TGCGCCACCAGTGTGGCTAGCGGGGGCAACTACAATGAGCAGTTCTTC
-	TRBV6-1	14	TRBJ1-3	-	CASSPFQGGNTIYF	TGTGCCAGCAGTCCTTTCCAGGGTGGAAACACCATATATTTT
-	TRBV5-1	14	TRBJ2-7	-	CASSHQTGNDEQYF	TGCGCCAGCAGCCATCAAACAGGGAACGACGAGCAGTACTTC
TRBD2	TRBV4-1	17	TRBJ2-3	-	CASSRRGAGVGPDTQYF	TGCGCCAGCAGCCGAAGAGGGGCGGGAGTGGGGCCAGATACGCAGTATTTT
TRBD2	TRBV11-2	17	TRBJ2-4	-	CASSPGLAVNLVNIQYF	TGTGCCAGCAGCCCCGGACTAGCGGTTAATCTGGTAAACATTCAGTACTTC
-	TRBV29-1	13	TRBJ2-7	-	CSGNTGREGEQYF	TGCAGCGGTAACACGGGAAGGGAAGGCGAGCAGTACTTC
TRBD1	TRBV5-4	14	TRBJ2-5	few	CASSTDRFKETQYF	TGTGCCAGCAGCACGGACAGGTTTAAGGAGACCCAGTACTTC
-	TRBV19	15	TRBJ2-1	-	CASSIGQSSYNEQFF	TGTGCCAGTAGTATTGGACAGAGCTCCTACAATGAGCAGTTCTTC
-	TRBV30	15	TRBJ1-5	-	CAWSVQGQWGQPQHF	TGTGCCTGGAGTGTACAGGGCCAATGGGGCCAGCCCCAGCATTTT
TRBD1	TRBV18	15	TRBJ2-7	-	CASSPLQGATGEQYF	TGTGCCAGCTCACCGTTGCAGGGGGCAACAGGCGAGCAGTACTTC
TRBD1	TRBV5-4	16	TRBJ1-2	once	CASSLDLGGAGYGYTF	TGTGCCAGCAGCTTGGATTTAGGGGGCGCGGGCTATGGCTACACCTTC
TRBD1	TRBV25-1	12	TRBJ1-2	-	CASSGTGIGYTF	TGTGCCAGCAGTGGGACAGGGATTGGCTACACCTTC
TRBD1	TRBV5-1	13	TRBJ2-5	once	CASSLGDRGQQYF	TGCGCCAGCAGCTTGGGGGACAGGGGGCAGCAGTACTTC
-	TRBV6-1	18	TRBJ2-2	few	CASSEASWGSTGTGELFF	TGTGCCAGCAGTGAAGCGAGTTGGGGGTCGACAGGAACCGGGGAGCTGTTTTTT
-	TRBV9	12	TRBJ1-5	few	CASARGYQPQHF	TGTGCCAGCGCTCGGGGATATCAGCCCCAGCATTTT
-	TRBV6-1	13	TRBJ1-2	-	CASSEGPLYGYTF	TGTGCCAGCAGTGAGGGGCCGCTCTATGGCTACACCTTC
-	TRBV9	13	TRBJ2-1	-	CASSMDYYNEQFF	TGTGCCAGCAGCATGGACTATTACAATGAGCAGTTCTTC
TRBD1	TRBV10-3	14	TRBJ1-5	once	CAISERDSDQPQHF	TGTGCCATCAGCGAGCGGGACAGCGATCAGCCCCAGCATTTT
TRBD1	TRBV2	15	TRBJ1-2	-	CASSEPGQGLGGYTF	TGTGCCAGCAGTGAACCGGGACAGGGGTTGGGTGGCTACACCTTC
-	TRBV4-1	14	TRBJ1-1	-	CASSQGLRGTEAFF	TGCGCCAGCAGCCAAGGGCTTAGAGGGACTGAAGCTTTCTTT
TRBD1	TRBV7-8	19	TRBJ2-2	-	CASSLEFAGGLKYTGELFF	TGTGCCAGCAGCTTAGAATTCGCAGGGGGCTTAAAATACACCGGGGAGCTGTTTTTT
-	TRBV29-1	12	TRBJ2-7	-	CSVEDGTYEQYF	TGCAGCGTTGAAGACGGGACCTACGAGCAGTACTTC
-	TRBV11-2	14	TRBJ2-7	-	CASSLGLASYEQYF	TGTGCCAGCAGCTTAGGACTCGCTTCCTACGAGCAGTACTTC
TRBD1	TRBV19	15	TRBJ2-7	-	CASSIDPQGWVEQYF	TGTGCCAGTAGTATAGATCCACAGGGGTGGGTCGAGCAGTACTTC
-	TRBV5-1	14	TRBJ2-7	-	CASSLGGITYEQYF	TGCGCCAGCAGTTTAGGGGGTATAACCTACGAGCAGTACTTC
TRBD1	TRBV30	14	TRBJ1-3	-	CAWRLTGSGNTIYF	TGTGCCTGGCGTCTGACAGGGTCCGGAAACACCATATATTTT
-	TRBV7-2	13	TRBJ1-3	-	CASSFTGGNTIYF	TGTGCCAGCAGCTTTACAGGGGGAAACACCATATATTTT
TRBD1	TRBV5-1	14	TRBJ2-7	-	CASSDGQDIYEQYF	TGCGCCAGCAGCGACGGACAGGATATCTACGAGCAGTACTTC
TRBD1	TRBV28	13	TRBJ1-2	-	CASRPGQGYGYTF	TGTGCCAGCAGACCGGGACAGGGCTATGGCTACACCTTC
TRBD1	TRBV6-6	13	TRBJ2-2	many	CASNRGNTGELFF	TGTGCCAGTAACAGGGGGAACACCGGGGAGCTGTTTTTT
TRBD2	TRBV5-1	15	TRBJ2-1	-	CASSLVAGSYNEQFF	TGCGCCAGCAGCTTGGTAGCGGGCTCCTACAATGAGCAGTTCTTC
TRBD2	TRBV5-1	15	TRBJ2-7	-	CASSLMGGRDYEQYF	TGCGCCAGCAGCTTGATGGGGGGGAGGGACTACGAGCAGTACTTC
-	TRBV19	15	TRBJ2-7	-	CASSINGPQGYEQYF	TGTGCCAGTAGTATAAACGGACCTCAGGGCTACGAGCAGTACTTC
-	TRBV4-1	18	TRBJ1-5	few	CASSQIEEVTLGNQPQHF	TGCGCCAGCAGCCAAATCGAGGAGGTAACCCTTGGCAATCAGCCCCAGCATTTT
-	TRBV28	13	TRBJ1-2	-	CASSSGTNYGYTF	TGTGCCAGCAGTTCAGGAACTAACTATGGCTACACCTTC
-	TRBV5-1	14	TRBJ1-1	few	CASSLSWATSEAFF	TGCGCCAGCAGCTTGAGCTGGGCTACCTCTGAAGCTTTCTTT
TRBD1	TRBV11-2	15	TRBJ2-7	-	CASSLHRDRAHEQYF	TGTGCCAGCAGCTTACACCGGGACAGGGCCCACGAGCAGTACTTC
TRBD1	TRBV2	14	TRBJ1-2	-	CASIRQGVNYGYPF	TGTGCCAGCATTAGACAGGGTGTAAACTATGGCTACCCCTTC
-	TRBV5-6	14	TRBJ1-4	-	CASSTPATNEKLFF	TGTGCCAGCAGCACTCCTGCAACTAATGAAAAACTGTTTTTT
TRBD1	TRBV19	14	TRBJ2-2	-	CASSIGTGAGELFF	TGTGCCAGTAGTATCGGGACAGGGGCCGGGGAGCTGTTTTTT
-	TRBV2	12	TRBJ1-2	-	CASSDVTYGYTF	TGTGCCAGCAGTGACGTGACTTATGGCTACACCTTC
-	TRBV10-2	14	TRBJ1-5	-	CASSGLLRGQPQHF	TGCGCCAGCAGTGGCTTACTGAGAGGTCAGCCCCAGCATTTT
TRBD2	TRBV2	15	TRBJ2-5	once	CASGGLAGGGETQYF	TGTGCCAGCGGGGGACTAGCGGGGGGTGGAGAGACCCAGTACTTC
TRBD2	TRBV6-6	16	TRBJ2-1	-	CASSYPGRGVYNEQFF	TGTGCCAGCAGTTACCCAGGGCGGGGGGTCTACAATGAGCAGTTCTTC
TRBD2	TRBV2	12	TRBJ2-7	few	CASRWEGYEQYF	TGTGCCAGCAGATGGGAGGGATACGAGCAGTACTTC
-	TRBV2	13	TRBJ2-2	-	CASGGSRTGELFF	TGTGCCAGCGGAGGGAGTAGGACCGGGGAGCTGTTTTTT
TRBD1	TRBV6-6	12	TRBJ2-1	-	CASSLTGDEQFF	TGTGCCAGCAGCCTGACAGGGGATGAGCAGTTCTTC
-	TRBV11-2	15	TRBJ1-2	-	CASSLGPGSSYGYTF	TGTGCCAGCAGCCTGGGGCCCGGAAGCAGCTATGGCTACACCTTC
TRBD1	TRBV2	14	TRBJ1-4	-	CASTAGGANEKLFF	TGTGCCAGCACCGCAGGGGGAGCTAATGAAAAACTGTTTTTT
TRBD1	TRBV6-1	15	TRBJ2-1	-	CASSPDRDSYNEQFF	TGTGCCAGCAGTCCAGACAGGGACTCCTACAATGAGCAGTTCTTC
-	TRBV21-1	14	TRBJ1-1	-	CASTVDRVNTEAFF	TGTGCCAGCACCGTGGACAGGGTCAACACTGAAGCTTTCTTT
-	TRBV5-1	14	TRBJ1-1	-	CASSPDGLNTEAFF	TGCGCCAGCAGCCCCGATGGCCTGAACACTGAAGCTTTCTTT
-	TRBV30	13	TRBJ2-3	few	CAWTSVSIDTQYF	TGTGCCTGGACTAGCGTCTCTATAGATACGCAGTATTTT
-	TRBV5-4	15	TRBJ2-6	medium-sized	CASSLIEAGANVLTF	TGTGCCAGCAGCTTGATAGAGGCCGGGGCCAACGTCCTGACTTTC
-	TRBV7-9	13	TRBJ1-4	-	CAIRTAVNEKLFF	TGTGCCATCCGGACAGCGGTTAATGAAAAACTGTTTTTT
-	TRBV5-5	15	TRBJ2-3	-	CASSQVITYTDTQYF	TGTGCCAGCAGCCAAGTCATTACTTACACAGATACGCAGTATTTT
TRBD2	TRBV7-9	16	TRBJ2-3	-	CASSSPGLRLTDTQYF	TGTGCCAGCAGCTCCCCGGGACTACGTCTCACAGATACGCAGTATTTT